Each of the 5 T cell receptor beta chains below was sequenced from the same sample in a study of blood T cell repertoires in COVID-19. Measured with immunoSEQ multiplex PCR; TCRdb has only the in-frame clones, and not every one. The sample lists about 250,000 clones; roughly 82% were seen once. Sequencing was carried out using peripheral blood. These receptors came from an elderly woman with active or convalescent COVID-19.

This rearrangement joins TRBV7-2 to TRBJ2-7; possibly TRBD1 for D (6 bases). Germline V CDR1 and CDR2: SGHTA, FQGNSA. V was cut by 1 base and J by 5 bases, with 15 bases left in between. This CDR3 has 15 amino acids. CDR3 in amino acids: CASSLGGGRGNEQYF. For the CDR3, the DNA is TGTGCCAGCAGCTTAGGTGGGGGCAGGGGTAACGAGCAGTACTTC.

This chain joins TRBV29-1 and TRBJ2-7, with 7 bases identical to TRBD1. The germline V gene has CDR1 SQVTM and CDR2 ANQGSEA. CDR3 size: 13 residues. The ends lost 7 bases at V and 2 bases at J; junction bases unmatched: 8. The DNA for the CDR3 is TGCAGCGCCCTCCGGGACAGCCCCTACGAGCAGTACTTC. Translating it yields CSALRDSPYEQYF.

DNA of the CDR3: TGTGCCTGGAGTGTTCTTGGAAACACCATATATTTT. Its protein is CAWSVLGNTIYF. The V gene is TRBV30, the J gene TRBJ1-3, with D unclear. The CDR3 runs 12 residues. Trimming took off 0 bases at V and 3 bases at J, with 3 bases between the two ends. The V gene's germline CDR1 is GTSNPN and CDR2 SVGIG (reference sequence).

This chain joins TRBV19 and TRBJ2-2; maybe TRBD2 (6 bases). Trimming took 1 base from V and 6 from J, leaving 9 bases between them. This CDR3 region has 14 residues. CDR1 is LNHDA and CDR2 is SQIVND in the germline V gene (reference sequence). CDR3 nucleotide sequence: TGTGCCAGTAGTATAGTGGGAGGATCCGGGGAGCTGTTTTTT. Its protein product is CASSIVGGSGELFF.

The V gene is TRBV28, the J gene TRBJ2-5; D is perhaps TRBD2 (7 bases). This CDR3 comprises 15 residues. Germline lookup yields CDR1 MDHEN and CDR2 SYDVKM. The V end was cut by 6 bases, the J end by 1 base, with 15 bases between. CDR3 nucleotide sequence: TGTGCCAGCAGCCTACTCCGGGGGGCCCAAGAGACCCAGTACTTC. It is translated as CASSLLRGAQETQYF.